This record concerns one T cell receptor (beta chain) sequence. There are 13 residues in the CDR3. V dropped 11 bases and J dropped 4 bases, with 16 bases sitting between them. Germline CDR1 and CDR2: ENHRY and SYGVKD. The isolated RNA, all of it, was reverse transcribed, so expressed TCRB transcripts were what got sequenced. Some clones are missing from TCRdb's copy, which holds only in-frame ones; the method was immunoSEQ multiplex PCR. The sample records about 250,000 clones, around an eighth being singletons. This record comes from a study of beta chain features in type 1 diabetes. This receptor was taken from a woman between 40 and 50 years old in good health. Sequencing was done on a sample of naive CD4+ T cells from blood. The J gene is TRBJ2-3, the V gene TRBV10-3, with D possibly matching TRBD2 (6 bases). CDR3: CALSGDRSDTQYF. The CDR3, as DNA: TGTGCCTTATCGGGAGATCGGTCAGATACGCAGTATTTT.